This T cell receptor beta chain was captured by sequencing in a study of T cell changes during pregnancy in multiple sclerosis. Assay used: immunoSEQ multiplex PCR; TCRdb lists only in-frame clones, some missing. The repertoire holds around 40,000 clones, about nine tenths seen once, with under 6.5% in the top ten. Germline lookup yields CDR1 SGHVS and CDR2 FNYEAQ. Trimming pared 4 bases from V and 0 bases from J, leaving 10 bases between. This CDR3 has 15 amino acids. The receptor was isolated from a female donor with multiple sclerosis, enrolled in a pregnancy study. The chain has TRBV7-6 and TRBJ2-1; D may be TRBD2 (6 bases). The sample in question was CD8+ T cells from peripheral blood mononuclear cells, obtained in the second trimester of pregnancy. In nucleotides, the CDR3 is TGTGCCAGCAGCTCGCTAGCGAGCTCCTACAATGAGCAGTTCTTC. Translated: CASSSLASSYNEQFF. The entire variable domain, with the rest obtained from reference TRBV7-6 and TRBJ2-1, is as follows: GAGVSQSPRYKVTKRGQDVALRCDPISGHVSLYWYRQALGQGPEFLTYFNYEAQQDKSGLPNDRFSAERPEGSISTLTIQRTEQRDSAMYRCASSSLASSYNEQFFGPGTRLTVL.